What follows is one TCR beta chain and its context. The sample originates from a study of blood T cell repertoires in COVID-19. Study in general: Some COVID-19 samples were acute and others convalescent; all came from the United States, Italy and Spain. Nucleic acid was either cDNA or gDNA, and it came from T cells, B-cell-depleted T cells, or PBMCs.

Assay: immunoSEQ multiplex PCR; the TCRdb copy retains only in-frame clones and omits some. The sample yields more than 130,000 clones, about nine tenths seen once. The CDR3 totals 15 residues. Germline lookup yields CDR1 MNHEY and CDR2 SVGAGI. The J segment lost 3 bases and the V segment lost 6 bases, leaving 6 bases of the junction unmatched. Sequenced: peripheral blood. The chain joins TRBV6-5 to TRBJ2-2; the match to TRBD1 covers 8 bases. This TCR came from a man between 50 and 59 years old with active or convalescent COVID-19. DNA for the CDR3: TGTGCCAGCAGGTTGACAGGGGCCTACACCGGGGAGCTGTTTTTT. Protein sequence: CASRLTGAYTGELFF.